This record concerns one TCR beta chain sequence. Its antigen is unknown. The data stem from a study of shared clonotypes between healthy human individuals. Overall study results and limits: Among donors, sharing of clonotypes was expected to be affected by sequencing depth. In the sorted subsets, rarefaction showed sequencing was incomplete despite large depth.

Each donor was a Caucasian adult residing in Nashville, Tennessee. With CCR7-negative CD45RA+ TemRA cells, CD45RO+ cells were combined in CD8 memory. Sequenced by immunoSEQ multiplex PCR; TCRdb stores in-frame clones only, minus some. The table records about 96,000 clones, approximately 70% of them present only once. The germline CDR1 and CDR2 sequences are MNHNS and SASEGT. The CDR3 runs 16 residues. V was pared by 2 bases and J by 0 bases, with 11 bases between. Material for sequencing was memory CD8+ T cells sorted from blood. The subset was: CD45RO+ cells pooled with CCR7-negative TemRA cells. This chain joins TRBV6-1 and TRBJ1-5; D gene uncertain. The TCR was taken from a man aged 25-45 years in good health. CDR3 sequence: CASSESGQFSNQPQHF. The DNA of the CDR3 is TGTGCCAGCAGTGAAAGTGGGCAGTTTAGCAATCAGCCCCAGCATTTT.